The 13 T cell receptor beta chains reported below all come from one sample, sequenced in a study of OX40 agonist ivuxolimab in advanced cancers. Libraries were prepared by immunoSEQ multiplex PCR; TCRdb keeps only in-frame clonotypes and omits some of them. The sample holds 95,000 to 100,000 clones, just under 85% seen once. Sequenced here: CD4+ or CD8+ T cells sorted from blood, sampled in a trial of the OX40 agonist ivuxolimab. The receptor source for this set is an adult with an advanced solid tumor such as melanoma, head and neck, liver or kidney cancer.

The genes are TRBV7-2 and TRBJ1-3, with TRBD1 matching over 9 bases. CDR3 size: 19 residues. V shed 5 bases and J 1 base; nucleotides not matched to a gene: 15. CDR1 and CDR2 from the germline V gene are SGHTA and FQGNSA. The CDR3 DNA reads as TGTGCCAGCAGCCTTCGGGGAGGCACAGGGGGCTATTCTGGAAACACCATATATTTT. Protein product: CASSLRGGTGGYSGNTIYF. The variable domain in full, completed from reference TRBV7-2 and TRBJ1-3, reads GAGVSQSPSNKVTEKGKDVELRCDPISGHTALYWYRQSLGQGLEFLIYFQGNSAPDKSGLPSDRFSAERTGGSVSTLTIQRTQQEDSAVYLCASSLRGGTGGYSGNTIYFGEGSWLTVV.

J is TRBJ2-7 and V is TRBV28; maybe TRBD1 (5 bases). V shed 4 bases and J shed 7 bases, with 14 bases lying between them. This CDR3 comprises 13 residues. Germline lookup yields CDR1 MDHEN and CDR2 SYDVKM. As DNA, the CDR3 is TGTGCCAGCAGTTCCGGACATACCTCGGAGCAGTACTTC. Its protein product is CASSSGHTSEQYF.

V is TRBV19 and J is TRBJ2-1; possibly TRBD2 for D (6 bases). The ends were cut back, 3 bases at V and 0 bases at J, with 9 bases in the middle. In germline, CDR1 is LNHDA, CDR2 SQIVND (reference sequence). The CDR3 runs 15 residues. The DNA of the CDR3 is TGTGCCAGTAGTATTTTCGGGAGCTCCTACAATGAGCAGTTCTTC. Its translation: CASSIFGSSYNEQFF.

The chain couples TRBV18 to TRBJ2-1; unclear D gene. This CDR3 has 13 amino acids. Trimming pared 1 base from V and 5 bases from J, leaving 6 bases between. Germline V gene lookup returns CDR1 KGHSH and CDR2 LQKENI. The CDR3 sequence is CASSPQQDNEQFF. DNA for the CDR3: TGTGCCAGCTCACCACAGCAGGACAATGAGCAGTTCTTC.

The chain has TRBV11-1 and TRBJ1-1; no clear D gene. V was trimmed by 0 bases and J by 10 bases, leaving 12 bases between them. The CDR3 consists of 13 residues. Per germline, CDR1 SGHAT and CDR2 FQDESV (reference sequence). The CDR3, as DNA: TGTGCCAGCAGCTTAGCGCTGGAGGACTTAGCTTTCTTT. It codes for CASSLALEDLAFF.

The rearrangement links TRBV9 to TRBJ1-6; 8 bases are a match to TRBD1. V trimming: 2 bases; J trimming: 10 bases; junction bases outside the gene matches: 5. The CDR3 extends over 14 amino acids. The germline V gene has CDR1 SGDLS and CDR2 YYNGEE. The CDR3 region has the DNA TGTGCCAGCAGCGTCACAGGGGGGGGATCACCCCTCCACTTT. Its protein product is CASSVTGGGSPLHF. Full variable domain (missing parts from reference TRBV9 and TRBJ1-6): DSGVTQTPKHLITATGQRVTLRCSPRSGDLSVYWYQQSLDQGLQFLIQYYNGEERAKGNILERFSAQQFPDLHSELNLSSLELGDSALYFCASSVTGGGSPLHFGNGTRLTVT.

The CDR3 loop is CASSASGTAYEQYF. In DNA form, the CDR3 reads TGTGCCAGCAGCGCATCCGGGACAGCTTACGAGCAGTACTTC. The chain recombines TRBV9 with TRBJ2-7; TRBD1 matches at 7 bases. Germline loops: CDR1 SGDLS, CDR2 YYNGEE. V lost 3 bases to trimming and J lost 4 bases; unmatched junction nucleotides: 7. The CDR3 has 14 residues.

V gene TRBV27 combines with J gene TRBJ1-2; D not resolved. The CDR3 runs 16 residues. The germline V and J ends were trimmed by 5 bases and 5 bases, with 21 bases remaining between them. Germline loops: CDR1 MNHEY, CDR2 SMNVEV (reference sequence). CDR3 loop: CASSPLPRLLGYGYTF. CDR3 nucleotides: TGTGCCAGCAGTCCCCTTCCCCGCCTGCTTGGGTATGGCTACACCTTC.

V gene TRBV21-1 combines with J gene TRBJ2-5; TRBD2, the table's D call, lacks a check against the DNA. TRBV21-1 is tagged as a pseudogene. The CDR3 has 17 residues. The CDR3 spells CASIRPVEGGWEETQYF. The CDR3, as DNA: TGTGCCAGCATCCGGCCGGTCGAAGGAGGATGGGAGGAGACCCAGTACTTC.

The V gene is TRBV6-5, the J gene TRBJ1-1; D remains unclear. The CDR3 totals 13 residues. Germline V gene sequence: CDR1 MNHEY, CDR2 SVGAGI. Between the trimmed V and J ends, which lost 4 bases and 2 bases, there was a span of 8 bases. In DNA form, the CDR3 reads TGTGCCAGCAGTTCGCAGAAAAACACTGAAGCTTTCTTT. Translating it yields CASSSQKNTEAFF.

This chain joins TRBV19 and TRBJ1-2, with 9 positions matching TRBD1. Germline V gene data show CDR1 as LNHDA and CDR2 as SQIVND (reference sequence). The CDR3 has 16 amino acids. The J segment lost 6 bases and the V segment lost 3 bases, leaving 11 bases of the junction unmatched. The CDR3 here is CASSINKPGTGNGYTF. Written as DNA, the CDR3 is TGTGCCAGTAGTATCAACAAACCCGGGACAGGGAATGGCTACACCTTC.

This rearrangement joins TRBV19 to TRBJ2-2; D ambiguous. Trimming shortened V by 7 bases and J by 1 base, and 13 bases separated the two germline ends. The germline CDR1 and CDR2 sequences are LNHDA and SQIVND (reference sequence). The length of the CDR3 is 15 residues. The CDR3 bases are TGTGCCAGTACCGCTGGTGGTTGGAACACCGGGGAGCTGTTTTTT. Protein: CASTAGGWNTGELFF.

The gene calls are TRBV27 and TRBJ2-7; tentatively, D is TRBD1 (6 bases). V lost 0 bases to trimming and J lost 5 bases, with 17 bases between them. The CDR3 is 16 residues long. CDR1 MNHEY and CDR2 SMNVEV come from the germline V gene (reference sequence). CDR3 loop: CASSLSIFRGQNEQYF. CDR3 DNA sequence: TGTGCCAGCAGTTTATCGATTTTCCGTGGACAGAACGAGCAGTACTTC.